This note documents a single T cell receptor beta chain sequence. This clone appeared a few times. This receptor's antigen is unknown. The input lacks base qualities; no much larger clone sits a single base away. The goal of deep resolution MiSeq sequencing was a depth between 1 in 1 million and 1 in 200,000 T cells, and coverage averaged 10x per clonotype. TCR beta libraries were generated with the immunoSEQ hsTCRB Kit. Per the authors' processing: The data were analyzed with ImmunoSEQ Analyzer and ImmunoSEQ Data Assistant, and V, D and J gene assignments followed IMGT definitions. Clonality, with values ranging from 0 to 1, was calculated as one minus the normalized Shannon entropy of productive rearrangement frequencies. Only overrepresented clonotypes making up at least 0.05% of each patient's repertoire were included in the public clonotype analysis. About a dozen age-matched healthy donor repertoires from immuneACCESS served as clonality controls. TCRdb re-hosts the immuneACCESS table, in-frame sequences only. Its copies lack some clones; in the studies checked, an unresolved V gene accounts for under half of them, and the cause for the rest is not known. V and J calls and clone size are those listed in that table; D and trimming were worked out from the DNA. The sample table holds approximately 100,000 clones, of which 58% were seen once. About 39% of the sample belongs to the ten largest clones.

This sample is part of a study of cytotoxic CD8 clonotypes in ibrutinib-treated CLL (dated by TCRdb to the early 2020s). Describing the broader study: The cohort included around 15 treatment-naive and some twelve relapsed/refractory patients; under 18 were IGHV unmutated. Responses were partial in roughly 24 patients and complete in 2; after median approximately 69 months follow-up, about 15 stayed in remission and roughly twelve progressed. Response samples were taken after a median of around 13 months on treatment, ranging from about 6 to 40 months. An average of approximately 260,000 productive templates and some 99,000 productive rearrangements was obtained per sample. Longitudinal samples were obtainable from about 30% of the roughly 90 participants in the trial. Cryopreserved peripheral blood mononuclear cells were obtained before treatment, at response, and at either sustained remission or disease progression. All remission and progressive disease samples were collected while patients were still receiving ibrutinib. Broad study findings and their caveats: Clonality rose at ibrutinib response, remained stable during sustained remission, and dropped back toward baseline at progression. Baseline clonality exceeded that of age-matched healthy donors and correlated strongly with circulating CD8+ T-cell counts. Public clonotypes were rare and either shrank or stayed stable during treatment, and the rise in clonality at ibrutinib response reflected expansion of private clonotypes. Lymph node repertoires were not examined, and the timing of sampling was not matched between patients in sustained remission and those whose disease progressed.

The germline V gene yields SGHDT for CDR1 and YYEEEE for CDR2. The V and J ends are trimmed by 4 bases and 7 bases, leaving 12 bases between them. Including cysteine and phenylalanine, the CDR3 has 13 amino acids. Of the read, only the CDR3 DNA is kept; its 39 bases are in frame from base 1. Read against the paper, the sample's time point label means: 24 months on ibrutinib. For TCR beta library preparation, 1.5 to 2 micrograms of genomic DNA was extracted from cryopreserved PBMCs. Longitudinal blood samples from CLL patients on ibrutinib monotherapy were analyzed using high-throughput TCR beta sequencing. The patients took part in an open-label, single-center phase 2 trial of ibrutinib monotherapy.

In this chain, TRBV5-6 is recombined with TRBJ1-3, with no reliable assignment of the D segment. The TCR originated in a human donor with chronic lymphocytic leukemia. The specimen was PBMCs, collected after 24 months of ibrutinib treatment. Read as DNA, the sequence is TGTGCCAGCAGCGACCTGCTCAGCAACACCATATATTTT. It codes for CASSDLLSNTIYF.